The rows below give T cell receptor beta chains drawn from one sample of a study of blood T cell repertoires in COVID-19. Libraries were prepared by immunoSEQ multiplex PCR; TCRdb keeps only in-frame clonotypes and omits some of them. The repertoire consists of approximately 200,000 clones, with approximately 80% occurring once and the leading ten covering about 1.3%. Sequences were obtained from PBMCs or T cells enriched from blood (not recorded which). Receptors were obtained from a middle-aged woman with acute COVID-19. Each CDR3 is given with its conserved first and last residue. A D gene is named only where the DNA matches it firmly. The size entry is marked missing in some rows and otherwise reads once, few, many or a size class.

clone size: -
V gene: TRBV21-1
D gene: -
J gene: TRBJ1-1
CDR3 protein: CASRGQGLMNTEAFF
CDR3 DNA: TGTGCCAGCAGGGGACAGGGCCTCATGAACACTGAAGCTTTCTTT

clone size: -
V gene: TRBV6-5
D gene: -
J gene: TRBJ2-1
CDR3 protein: CASSLQSSYNEQFF
CDR3 DNA: TGTGCCAGCAGTCTACAGAGCTCCTACAATGAGCAGTTCTTC

clone size: -
V gene: TRBV5-8
D gene: -
J gene: TRBJ1-2
CDR3 protein: CASSLGLGSNYGYTF
CDR3 DNA: TGTGCCAGCAGCTTGGGTCTAGGATCTAACTATGGCTACACCTTC

clone size: -
V gene: TRBV7-2
D gene: -
J gene: TRBJ1-5
CDR3 protein: CASSLAGLHQQPQHF
CDR3 DNA: TGTGCCAGCAGCTTAGCCGGACTCCATCAGCAGCCCCAGCATTTT

clone size: -
V gene: TRBV5-1
D gene: TRBD2
J gene: TRBJ2-7
CDR3 protein: CASSFTQLAEQYF
CDR3 DNA: TGCGCCAGCAGCTTCACCCAACTAGCGGAGCAGTACTTC

clone size: -
V gene: TRBV18
D gene: -
J gene: TRBJ1-1
CDR3 protein: CASSPGQNMNTEAFF
CDR3 DNA: TGTGCCAGCTCACCGGGACAAAACATGAACACTGAAGCTTTCTTT

clone size: -
V gene: TRBV7-8
D gene: TRBD2
J gene: TRBJ2-2
CDR3 protein: CASSLIAGGGTGELFF
CDR3 DNA: TGTGCCAGCAGCTTGATAGCGGGAGGGGGGACCGGGGAGCTGTTTTTT

clone size: -
V gene: TRBV14
D gene: TRBD2
J gene: TRBJ2-1
CDR3 protein: CASSPLGGRAYNEQFF
CDR3 DNA: TGTGCCAGCAGCCCGCTGGGCGGGAGGGCTTACAATGAGCAGTTCTTC

clone size: -
V gene: TRBV11-2
D gene: TRBD2
J gene: TRBJ2-1
CDR3 protein: CASSLVLAGGTEQFF
CDR3 DNA: TGTGCCAGCAGCTTAGTACTAGCGGGAGGCACTGAGCAGTTCTTC

clone size: -
V gene: TRBV19
D gene: TRBD1
J gene: TRBJ1-1
CDR3 protein: CASSIKGQGGTEAFF
CDR3 DNA: TGTGCCAGTAGTATAAAGGGACAGGGCGGCACTGAAGCTTTCTTT

clone size: -
V gene: TRBV3-1/TRBV3-2
D gene: TRBD1
J gene: TRBJ1-4
CDR3 protein: CASSKSGTGGEKLFF
CDR3 DNA: TGTGCCAGCAGCAAATCCGGGACAGGGGGTGAAAAACTGTTTTTT

clone size: once
V gene: TRBV28
D gene: TRBD1
J gene: TRBJ1-2
CDR3 protein: CASSSTGGGYGYTF
CDR3 DNA: TGTGCCAGCAGTTCGACAGGGGGCGGGTATGGCTACACCTTC

clone size: -
V gene: TRBV18
D gene: TRBD1
J gene: TRBJ1-4
CDR3 protein: CASSPRGRGPEKLFF
CDR3 DNA: TGTGCCAGCTCACCACGGGGCAGGGGGCCCGAAAAACTGTTTTTT

clone size: -
V gene: TRBV7-3
D gene: -
J gene: TRBJ2-1
CDR3 protein: CASSLSAGLDYNEQFF
CDR3 DNA: TGTGCCAGCAGCTTATCAGCGGGCCTTGATTACAATGAGCAGTTCTTC

clone size: once
V gene: TRBV6-1
D gene: TRBD1
J gene: TRBJ1-2
CDR3 protein: CASSVPDQGARGGYTF
CDR3 DNA: TGTGCCAGCAGTGTGCCGGACCAGGGGGCGAGGGGTGGCTACACCTTC

clone size: -
V gene: TRBV10-3
D gene: -
J gene: TRBJ1-1
CDR3 protein: CAISESVEAFF
CDR3 DNA: TGTGCCATCAGTGAGTCGGTGGAGGCTTTCTTT

clone size: -
V gene: TRBV9
D gene: TRBD2
J gene: TRBJ2-3
CDR3 protein: CASSALSGAGTDTQYF
CDR3 DNA: TGTGCCAGCAGCGCCCTAAGCGGGGCGGGCACAGATACGCAGTATTTT

clone size: -
V gene: TRBV7-6
D gene: -
J gene: TRBJ2-3
CDR3 protein: CASSHTGTTQYF
CDR3 DNA: TGTGCCAGCAGCCATACAGGGACTACGCAGTATTTT

clone size: -
V gene: TRBV29-1
D gene: -
J gene: TRBJ2-2
CDR3 protein: CSVGEGGIAGTGELFF
CDR3 DNA: TGCAGCGTTGGTGAGGGGGGGATAGCAGGCACCGGGGAGCTGTTTTTT

clone size: -
V gene: TRBV7-2
D gene: -
J gene: TRBJ1-6
CDR3 protein: CASSLVGVGSNSPLHF
CDR3 DNA: TGTGCCAGCAGCTTAGTCGGGGTAGGGTCCAATTCACCCCTCCACTTT

clone size: -
V gene: TRBV2
D gene: -
J gene: TRBJ1-6
CDR3 protein: CASRQAGENSPLHF
CDR3 DNA: TGTGCCAGCAGGCAAGCAGGGGAAAATTCACCCCTCCACTTT

clone size: -
V gene: TRBV7-9
D gene: TRBD2
J gene: TRBJ2-1
CDR3 protein: CASSLTSGGSVEQFF
CDR3 DNA: TGTGCCAGCAGCTTAACTAGCGGGGGGTCTGTCGAGCAGTTCTTC

clone size: few
V gene: TRBV21-1
D gene: -
J gene: TRBJ1-2
CDR3 protein: CASSKRWRNYGYTF
CDR3 DNA: TGTGCCAGCAGCAAACGATGGAGAAACTATGGCTACACCTTC

clone size: -
V gene: TRBV9
D gene: -
J gene: TRBJ2-7
CDR3 protein: CASSVDWGGEQYF
CDR3 DNA: TGTGCCAGCAGCGTAGATTGGGGCGGCGAGCAGTACTTC

clone size: -
V gene: TRBV5-4
D gene: TRBD2
J gene: TRBJ2-1
CDR3 protein: CASSLEGRGRAHEQFF
CDR3 DNA: TGTGCCAGCAGCTTGGAGGGGCGCGGGAGGGCCCATGAGCAGTTCTTC